Shown below are 15 T cell receptor beta chains from a single sample sequenced in a study of blood T cells in healthy people across ages. Primers used in a second PCR of about 6 to 11 cycles were a sample-barcoded 5' primer and a J-beta primer mix. TCRdb independently ran MiXCR on the 5' RACE reads; one entry per CDR3 protein. Here the sample spans about 320,000 distinct CDR3 sequences, around 27% being singletons. Input material: blood. Receptors originate from a woman aged 70-85 years in good health.

At least ten counts were recorded for this clonotype. The rearrangement uses TRBV2 and TRBJ1-2; D is perhaps TRBD1 (5 bases). The germline CDR1 and CDR2 sequences are SNHLY and FYNNEI. The CDR3 extends over 12 amino acids. The V and J ends lost 6 bases and 6 bases respectively, with 11 bases between them. This CDR3 is CASRGDGHGYTF. For the CDR3, the DNA is TGTGCCAGCAGGGGGGACGGACATGGCTACACCTTC.

This clonotype was detected only a few times. The V call is TRBV5-1, the J call TRBJ2-7; 7 bases are a match to TRBD1. From germline, CDR1 is SGHRS and CDR2 YFSETQ. There are 14 residues in the CDR3. V was pared by 4 bases and J by 8 bases, with 12 bases of the junction left unmatched. The CDR3 protein is CASSPSGTASQQYF. The CDR3 nucleotides are TGCGCCAGCAGCCCATCCGGGACAGCGAGCCAGCAGTACTTC.

This clonotype was seen more than once but under ten times. This rearrangement joins TRBV20-1 to TRBJ2-3; 7 nucleotides line up with TRBD2. Germline CDR1 is DFQATT and CDR2 is SNEGSKA (reference sequence). There are 16 residues in the CDR3. Trimming at V came to 3 bases and at J to 3 bases, leaving 12 bases not matched to a gene. The CDR3 sequence is CSARIRAGLGTDTQYF. For the CDR3, the DNA is TGCAGTGCTAGGATTCGAGCGGGGCTTGGGACAGATACGCAGTATTTT.

This clonotype appeared a few times. V gene TRBV7-9 combines with J gene TRBJ2-7; D unresolved. Germline CDR1 reads SEHNR; CDR2 reads FQNEAQ (reference sequence). The CDR3 is 13 residues long. V lost 1 base and J 6 bases, leaving 10 bases between the germline ends. CDR3 sequence: CASSLDRTGEQYF. CDR3 DNA: TGTGCCAGCAGCTTAGACAGAACGGGCGAGCAGTACTTC. Filled out from reference TRBV7-9 and TRBJ2-7, the complete variable domain reads DTGVSQNPRHKITKRGQNVTFRCDPISEHNRLYWYRQTLGQGPEFLTYFQNEAQLEKSRLLSDRFSAERPKGSFSTLEIQRTEQGDSAMYLCASSLDRTGEQYFGPGTRLTVT.

The rearrangement links TRBV29-1 to TRBJ2-5; the D gene is possibly TRBD2 (5 bases). The CDR3 totals 14 residues. Germline values: CDR1 SQVTM, CDR2 ANQGSEA. The V end was cut by 3 bases, the J end by 4 bases, with 15 bases between. The CDR3 nucleotides read TGCAGCGTTGACCGCCGGGTAGCGCGAGAGACCCAGTACTTC. This encodes CSVDRRVARETQYF.

This clonotype was counted between two and nine times. The chain recombines TRBV20-1 with TRBJ2-1, with a possible D match to TRBD2 (5 bases). V was cut by 8 bases and J by 0 bases, with 14 bases left in between. Germline lookup yields CDR1 DFQATT and CDR2 SNEGSKA (reference sequence). The CDR3 extends over 14 amino acids. The CDR3 here is CSPGRESSYNEQFF. CDR3 sequence (DNA): TGCAGTCCAGGACGGGAAAGCTCCTACAATGAGCAGTTCTTC.

V and J are TRBV7-9 and TRBJ2-2; perhaps TRBD2 as D (5 bases). Looked up from germline, CDR1 is SEHNR and CDR2 is FQNEAQ (reference sequence). Trimming took off 1 base at V and 7 bases at J, with 10 bases between the two ends. This CDR3 comprises 14 residues. CDR3 nucleotide sequence: TGTGCCAGCAGCTTAGTGGGGAGTCGCGGGGAGCTGTTTTTT. Its protein product is CASSLVGSRGELFF. Using reference TRBV7-9 and TRBJ2-2 for the parts outside the CDR3, the full variable domain is DTGVSQNPRHKITKRGQNVTFRCDPISEHNRLYWYRQTLGQGPEFLTYFQNEAQLEKSRLLSDRFSAERPKGSFSTLEIQRTEQGDSAMYLCASSLVGSRGELFFGEGSRLTVL.

Of note for this clonotype: Germline is not matched at one junction end, which may reflect a read error. The V and J genes are TRBV7-9 and TRBJ1-2; the D gene is possibly TRBD1 (5 bases). The CDR3 has 17 amino acids. The V gene's germline CDR1 is SEHNR and CDR2 FQNEAQ (reference sequence). The CDR3 DNA sequence: TGTGCCAGCAGCTTCTTACGCGACAGTTCGTTAAACTATAGCTACACCTTC. Translated: CASSFLRDSSLNYSYTF.

This rearrangement joins TRBV7-9 to TRBJ2-1; TRBD2 matches at 10 bases. The CDR3 runs to 16 residues. Looked up from germline, CDR1 is SEHNR and CDR2 is FQNEAQ (reference sequence). The V gene end was trimmed by 1 base and the J gene end by 6 bases; junction bases not matched to a gene: 6. The CDR3 DNA is TGTGCCAGCAGCTTAGGTATGGCTAGCGGGAGCAATGAGCAGTTCTTC. This codes for CASSLGMASGSNEQFF.

This clonotype was detected only a few times. The CDR3 region is CASQGGQGNEKLFF. CDR3 nucleotides: TGCGCCTCCCAAGGGGGACAGGGGAATGAAAAACTGTTTTTT. V usage is TRBV5-1 and J usage is TRBJ1-4; 10 nucleotides agree with TRBD1. The germline CDR1 and CDR2 sequences are SGHRS and YFSETQ. The CDR3 has 14 residues. V dropped 10 bases and J dropped 5; count of bases not matched to a gene: 8.

On this clonotype itself: A read error may account for a junction end that differs from germline. The chain carries TRBV4-3 and TRBJ2-1, with 9 bases that match TRBD2. The germline CDR1 and CDR2 sequences are LGHNA and YSLEER. CDR3 length: 19 amino acids. DNA for the CDR3: TGCGCCGGCAGCCAAAAACCGAGGACTAGCGTAACGAATAGGAATGAGCAGTTCTTC. Its protein is CAGSQKPRTSVTNRNEQFF.

The chain is built from TRBV10-3 and TRBJ1-5; 11 bases line up with TRBD1. The CDR3 is 16 amino acids. In germline, CDR1 is ENHRY, CDR2 SYGVKD. V lost 3 bases and J lost 7; bases outside the gene matches: 8. The CDR3 loop is CAISDGQGASPQPQHF. The DNA of the CDR3 is TGTGCCATCAGTGACGGACAGGGGGCTTCCCCCCAGCCCCAGCATTTT.

This clonotype appeared a single time. The chain employs TRBV19 and TRBJ2-5; D might be TRBD2 (6 bases). Germline CDR1 is LNHDA and CDR2 is SQIVND (reference sequence). This CDR3 has 14 amino acids. V was trimmed by 9 bases and J by 2 bases, leaving 16 bases between them. The CDR3 DNA is TGTGCCAGCTCATGGGCGGGACGGCAAGAGACCCAGTACTTC. Amino acids: CASSWAGRQETQYF.

This clonotype showed up just a few times. The rearrangement joins TRBV14 to TRBJ2-2; tentatively, D is TRBD2 (6 bases). Looked up from germline, CDR1 is SGHDN and CDR2 is FVKESK. The CDR3 is 15 amino acids. Trimming left V 4 bases short and J 4 bases short, with 13 bases between. CDR3 nucleotide sequence: TGTGCCAGCAGCCGATGGGACTCCCCCACCGGGGAGCTGTTTTTT. Residues: CASSRWDSPTGELFF. Full variable domain (missing parts from reference TRBV14 and TRBJ2-2): EAGVTQFPSHSVIEKGQTVTLRCDPISGHDNLYWYRRVMGKEIKFLLHFVKESKQDESGMPNNRFLAERTGGTYSTLKVQPAELEDSGVYFCASSRWDSPTGELFFGEGSRLTVL.

This clonotype was recorded many times. V is TRBV6-2 or TRBV6-3 and J is TRBJ2-5; D unresolved. V shed 4 bases and J shed 0 bases, with 6 bases lying between them. There are 13 residues in the CDR3. Germline loops: CDR1 MNHEY, CDR2 SVGEGT. The CDR3 coding sequence is TGTGCCAGCAGTTTAAGGAACCAAGAGACCCAGTACTTC. It specifies CASSLRNQETQYF.